The following is a T cell receptor beta chain sequence with its context. Antigen specificity is unknown. TCRdb reanalysed the RT-PCR reads using MiXCR and keeps one entry per CDR3 protein. The sample comprises more than 550,000 distinct CDR3 sequences, about 10% of which are singletons, and about 9.4% rests with the top ten. This record belongs to a study of response to subunit inactivated influenza vaccine. The study's findings and limits: The authors suggested that every seasonal influenza vaccination recruits few new T cells.

Germline CDR1 MNHNS, CDR2 SASEGT. V dropped 2 bases and J dropped 7 bases, with 14 bases sitting between them. The CDR3 contains 15 residues. The sequence was collected from a man between 45 and 60 years old who received an inactivated influenza vaccine. The J gene is TRBJ1-4, the V gene TRBV6-1; D uncertain. The sequencing here drew on PBMCs from blood, taken on the day of vaccination. DNA for the CDR3: TGTGCCAGCAGTGAAAGGAGCTGGTTGAGTGAAAAACTGTTTTTT. It encodes CASSERSWLSEKLFF.